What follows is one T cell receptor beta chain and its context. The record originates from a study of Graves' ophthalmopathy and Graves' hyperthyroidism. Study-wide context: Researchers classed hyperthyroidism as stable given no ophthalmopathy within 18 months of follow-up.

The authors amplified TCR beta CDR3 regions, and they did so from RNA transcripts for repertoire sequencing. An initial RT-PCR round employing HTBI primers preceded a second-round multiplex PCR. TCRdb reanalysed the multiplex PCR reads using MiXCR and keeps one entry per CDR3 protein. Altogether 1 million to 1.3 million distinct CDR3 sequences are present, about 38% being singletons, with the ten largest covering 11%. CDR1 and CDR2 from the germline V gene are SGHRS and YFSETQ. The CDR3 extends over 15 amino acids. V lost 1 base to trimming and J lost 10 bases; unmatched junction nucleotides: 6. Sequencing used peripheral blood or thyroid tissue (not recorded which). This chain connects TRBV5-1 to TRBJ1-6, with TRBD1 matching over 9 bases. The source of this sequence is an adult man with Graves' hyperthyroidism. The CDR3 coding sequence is TGCGCCAGCAGCTTGACAGGGGGCGCGTACTCACCCCTCCACTTT. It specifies CASSLTGGAYSPLHF.